The 7 T cell receptor beta chains in this list originate from one sample, sequenced in a study of T cell responses to AZD1222 COVID-19 vaccine. Clones were sequenced by immunoSEQ multiplex PCR, and TCRdb holds only the in-frame ones, with some missing. The sample has approximately 92,000 clones, around 90% seen once; the top ten hold around 8.1%. The specimen was peripheral blood, collected on day 0 of AZD1222 vaccination. Receptor source: an adult in good health.

The chain employs TRBV4-3 and TRBJ2-5, with 10 nucleotides matching TRBD2. The CDR3 consists of 18 residues. V lost 0 bases to trimming and J lost 2 bases; unmatched junction nucleotides: 9. Germline V lookup: CDR1 LGHNA, CDR2 YSLEER. CDR3: CASSQDLGSGGYQETQYF. In DNA, the CDR3 is TGCGCCAGCAGCCAAGATCTGGGTAGCGGGGGGTATCAAGAGACCCAGTACTTC.

The genes are TRBV5-8 and TRBJ2-4; D call uncertain. Trimming removed 7 bases from V and 0 bases from J, with 14 bases in between. Germline loops: CDR1 SGHTS, CDR2 YDEGEE. The CDR3 sequence is 15 residues long. The CDR3, as DNA: TGTGCCAGCGAACCCCCGACTCTAGCCAAAAACATTCAGTACTTC. Its protein product is CASEPPTLAKNIQYF.

J is TRBJ2-7 and V is TRBV18; 7 bases fit TRBD2. Trimming removed 3 bases from V and 3 bases from J; junction bases left unmatched: 8. The CDR3 extends over 15 amino acids. Germline-derived CDR1 and CDR2 are KGHSH and LQKENI. The CDR3 nucleotides read TGTGCCAGCTCACCTGCGATAGCGGGTAGCTACGAGCAGTACTTC. Protein product: CASSPAIAGSYEQYF.

CDR3 protein: CASSPRGNQETQYF. DNA for the CDR3: TGTGCCAGCAGCCCGCGCGGAAACCAAGAGACCCAGTACTTC. V gene TRBV5-6 combines with J gene TRBJ2-5; D remains unclear. Trimming shortened V by 4 bases and J by 0 bases, and 10 bases separated the two germline ends. CDR1 SGHDT and CDR2 YYEEEE come from the germline V gene. The CDR3 runs 14 residues.

The chain couples TRBV7-6 to TRBJ1-3; D ambiguous. V dropped 5 bases and J dropped 4 bases, with 15 bases sitting between them. Germline V gene sequence: CDR1 SGHVS, CDR2 FNYEAQ. The CDR3 sequence is 15 residues long. The CDR3 nucleotides are TGTGCCAGCAGCCCAAGCGGGCTATTCGGAAACACCATATATTTT. It encodes CASSPSGLFGNTIYF. Together with reference TRBV7-6 and TRBJ1-3, the CDR3 gives the full variable domain: GAGVSQSPRYKVTKRGQDVALRCDPISGHVSLYWYRQALGQGPEFLTYFNYEAQQDKSGLPNDRFSAERPEGSISTLTIQRTEQRDSAMYRCASSPSGLFGNTIYFGEGSWLTVV.

J is TRBJ1-1 and V is TRBV19, with TRBD1 identical over 9 bases. The CDR3 has 15 amino acids. V gave up 6 bases and J gave up 11 bases; unmatched junction bases: 16. Germline values: CDR1 LNHDA, CDR2 SQIVND (reference sequence). CDR3 in DNA: TGTGCCAGTAGAACGGGGGCGAAACAGGGGGCGCGGGCTTTCTTT. It yields the protein CASRTGAKQGARAFF.

This sequence joins TRBV4-1 and TRBJ2-7, with D perhaps being TRBD1 or TRBD2 (5 bases each). The germline V gene has CDR1 MGHRA and CDR2 YSYEKL. The CDR3 is 17 residues long. V was cut by 1 base and J by 7 bases, with 23 bases left in between. This CDR3 reads CASSQVGPATTRGEQYF. DNA of the CDR3: TGCGCCAGCAGCCAAGTGGGACCCGCGACTACGAGAGGGGAGCAGTACTTC.